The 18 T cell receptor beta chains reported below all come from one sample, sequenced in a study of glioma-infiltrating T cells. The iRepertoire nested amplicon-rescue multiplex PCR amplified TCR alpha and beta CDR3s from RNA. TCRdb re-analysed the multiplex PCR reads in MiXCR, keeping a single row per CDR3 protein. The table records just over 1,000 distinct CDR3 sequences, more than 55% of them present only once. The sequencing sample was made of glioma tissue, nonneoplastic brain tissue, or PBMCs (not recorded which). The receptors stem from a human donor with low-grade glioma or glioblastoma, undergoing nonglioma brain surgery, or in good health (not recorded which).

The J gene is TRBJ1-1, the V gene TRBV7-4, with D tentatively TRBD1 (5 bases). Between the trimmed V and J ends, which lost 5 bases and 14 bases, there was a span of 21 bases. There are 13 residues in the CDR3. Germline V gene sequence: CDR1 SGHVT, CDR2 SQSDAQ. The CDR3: CASSPQGYTEVFF. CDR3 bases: TGTGCCAGCAGCCCTCAGGGATACACAGAAGTCTTCTTT. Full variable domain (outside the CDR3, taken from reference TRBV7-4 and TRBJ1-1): GAGVSQSPRYKVAKRGRDVALRCDSISGHVTLYWYRQTLGQGSEVLTYSQSDAQRDKSGRPSGRFSAERPERSVSTLKIQRTEQGDSAVYLCASSPQGYTEVFFGQGTRLTVV.

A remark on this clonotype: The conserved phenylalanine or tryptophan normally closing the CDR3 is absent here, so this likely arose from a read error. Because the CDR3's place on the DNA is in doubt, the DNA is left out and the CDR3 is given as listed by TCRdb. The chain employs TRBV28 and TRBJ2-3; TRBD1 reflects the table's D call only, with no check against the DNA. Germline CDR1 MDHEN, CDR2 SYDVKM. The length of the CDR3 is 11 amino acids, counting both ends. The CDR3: CASRGEDTQDV.

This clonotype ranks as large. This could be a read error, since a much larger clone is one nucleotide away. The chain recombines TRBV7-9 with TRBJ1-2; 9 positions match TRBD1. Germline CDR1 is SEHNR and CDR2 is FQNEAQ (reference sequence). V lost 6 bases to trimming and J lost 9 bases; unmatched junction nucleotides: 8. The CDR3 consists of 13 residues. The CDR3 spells CASSTGQGNSYTF. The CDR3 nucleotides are TGTGCCAGCAGTACTGGACAGGGGAATAGCTACACCTTC.

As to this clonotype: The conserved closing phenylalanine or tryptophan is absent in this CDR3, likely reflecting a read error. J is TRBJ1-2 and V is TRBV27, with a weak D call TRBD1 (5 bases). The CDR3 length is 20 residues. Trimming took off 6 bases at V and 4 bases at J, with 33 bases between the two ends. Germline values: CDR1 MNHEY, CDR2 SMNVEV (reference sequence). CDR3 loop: CASSLVAEGDTGLKIYGYTL. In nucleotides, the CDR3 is TGTGCCAGCAGCCTGGTCGCCGAAGGCGATACAGGCCTTAAGATCTATGGCTACACCCTC.

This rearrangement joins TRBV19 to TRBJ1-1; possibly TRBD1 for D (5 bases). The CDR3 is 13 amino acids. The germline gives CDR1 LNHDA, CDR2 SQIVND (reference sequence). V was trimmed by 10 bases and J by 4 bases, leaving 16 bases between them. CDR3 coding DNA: TGTGCCATCACAACAGGTGGTATCACTGAAGCTTTCTTT. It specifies CAITTGGITEAFF.

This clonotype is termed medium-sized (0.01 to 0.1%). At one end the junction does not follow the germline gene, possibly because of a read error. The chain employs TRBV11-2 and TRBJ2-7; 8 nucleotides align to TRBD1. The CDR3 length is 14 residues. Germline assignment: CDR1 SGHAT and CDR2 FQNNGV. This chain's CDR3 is CASSFDRGSHEQYF. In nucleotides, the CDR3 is TGTGCCAGCAGCTTTGACAGGGGCTCCCACGAGCAGTACTTC.

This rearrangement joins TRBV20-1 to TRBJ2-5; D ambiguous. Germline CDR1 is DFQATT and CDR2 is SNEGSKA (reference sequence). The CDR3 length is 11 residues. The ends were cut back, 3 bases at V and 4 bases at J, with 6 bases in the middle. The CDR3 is CSASDRETQYF. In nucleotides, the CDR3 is TGCAGTGCTAGTGATCGAGAGACCCAGTACTTC.

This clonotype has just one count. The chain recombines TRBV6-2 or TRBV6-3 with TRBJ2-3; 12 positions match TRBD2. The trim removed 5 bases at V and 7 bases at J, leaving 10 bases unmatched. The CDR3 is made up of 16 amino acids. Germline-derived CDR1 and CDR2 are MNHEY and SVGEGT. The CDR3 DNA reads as TGTGCCAGCAGTCTTCTGACTAGCGGGAGAACAAATACGCAGTATTTT. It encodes CASSLLTSGRTNTQYF.

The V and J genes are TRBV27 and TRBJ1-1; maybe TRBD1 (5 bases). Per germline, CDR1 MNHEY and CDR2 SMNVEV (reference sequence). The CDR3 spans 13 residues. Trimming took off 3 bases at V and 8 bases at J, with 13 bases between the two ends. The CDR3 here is CASSLLRRQEAFF. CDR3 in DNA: TGTGCCAGCAGTTTGTTGAGAAGACAGGAAGCTTTCTTT.

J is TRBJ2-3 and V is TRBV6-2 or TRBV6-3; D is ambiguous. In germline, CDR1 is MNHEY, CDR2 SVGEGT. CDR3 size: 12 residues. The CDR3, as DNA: TGTGCACGGAGTTACAGCCTGGATACGCAGTATTTT. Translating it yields CARSYSLDTQYF.

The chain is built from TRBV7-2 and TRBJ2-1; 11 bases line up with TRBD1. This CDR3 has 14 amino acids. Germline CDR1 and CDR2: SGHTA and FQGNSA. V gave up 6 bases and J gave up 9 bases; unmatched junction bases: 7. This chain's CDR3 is CASSTGQGASEQFF. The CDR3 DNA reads TGTGCCAGCAGTACTGGACAGGGGGCGAGTGAGCAGTTCTTC. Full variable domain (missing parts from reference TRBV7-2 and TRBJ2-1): GAGVSQSPSNKVTEKGKDVELRCDPISGHTALYWYRQSLGQGLEFLIYFQGNSAPDKSGLPSDRFSAERTGGSVSTLTIQRTQQEDSAVYLCASSTGQGASEQFFGPGTRLTVL.

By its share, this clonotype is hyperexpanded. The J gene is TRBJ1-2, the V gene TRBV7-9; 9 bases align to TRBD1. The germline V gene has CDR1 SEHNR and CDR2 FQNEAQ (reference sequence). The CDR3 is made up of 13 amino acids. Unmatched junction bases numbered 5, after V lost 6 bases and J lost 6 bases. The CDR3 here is CASSTGQGNGYTF. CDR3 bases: TGTGCCAGCAGTACTGGACAGGGGAATGGCTACACCTTC.

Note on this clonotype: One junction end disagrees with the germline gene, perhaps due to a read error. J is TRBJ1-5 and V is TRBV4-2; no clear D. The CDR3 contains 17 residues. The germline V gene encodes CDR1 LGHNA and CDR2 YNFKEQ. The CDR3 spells CARSQDRRIGVNQPQHF. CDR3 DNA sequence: TGTGCCAGGAGCCAAGATCGCCGGATTGGGGTTAATCAGCCCCAGCATTTT.

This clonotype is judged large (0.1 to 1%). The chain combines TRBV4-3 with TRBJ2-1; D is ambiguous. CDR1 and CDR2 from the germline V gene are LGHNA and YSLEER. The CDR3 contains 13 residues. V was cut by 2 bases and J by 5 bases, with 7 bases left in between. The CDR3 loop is CASSQFSDNEQFF. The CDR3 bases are TGCGCCAGCAGCCAATTCAGCGACAATGAGCAGTTCTTC.

This CDR3 reads CSASSYSLDTQYF. CDR3 coding DNA: TGCAGTGCCAGCAGTTACAGCCTGGATACGCAGTATTTT. This chain uses TRBV20-1 with TRBJ2-3; D unresolved. This CDR3 has 13 residues. Germline V lookup: CDR1 DFQATT, CDR2 SNEGSKA (reference sequence). Trimming removed 6 bases at V and 6 bases at J, with 16 bases between.

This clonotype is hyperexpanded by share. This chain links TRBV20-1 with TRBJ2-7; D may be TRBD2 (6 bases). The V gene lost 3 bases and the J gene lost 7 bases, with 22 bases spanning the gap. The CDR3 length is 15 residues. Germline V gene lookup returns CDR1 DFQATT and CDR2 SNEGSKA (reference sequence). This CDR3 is CSARGRDFALGEQYV. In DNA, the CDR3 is TGCAGTGCTAGGGGTCGGGACTTCGCTTTAGGGGAGCAGTACGTC.

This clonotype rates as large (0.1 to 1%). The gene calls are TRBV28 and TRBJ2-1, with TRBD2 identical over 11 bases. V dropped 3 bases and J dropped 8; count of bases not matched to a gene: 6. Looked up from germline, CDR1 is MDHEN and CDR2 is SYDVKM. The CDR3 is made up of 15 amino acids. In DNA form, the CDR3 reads TGTGCCAGCAGTTTGGCTAGCGGGGGGTATGATGAGCAGTTCTTC. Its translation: CASSLASGGYDEQFF.

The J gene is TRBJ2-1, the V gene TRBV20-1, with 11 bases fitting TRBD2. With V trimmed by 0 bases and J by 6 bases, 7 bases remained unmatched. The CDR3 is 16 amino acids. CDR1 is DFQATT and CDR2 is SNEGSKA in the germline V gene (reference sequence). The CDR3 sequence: CSARDTTSGRINEQFF. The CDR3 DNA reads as TGCAGTGCTAGAGATACCACTAGCGGGAGAATCAATGAGCAGTTCTTC.